Shown below are 12 T cell receptor beta chains from a single sample sequenced in a study of blood T cells in healthy people across ages. Together with a sample-barcoded 5' primer, a J-beta primer mix was included in a second PCR lasting roughly 6 to 12 cycles. TCRdb recomputed calls from the 5' RACE reads with MiXCR, one row per CDR3 protein. Among 800,000 or so distinct CDR3 sequences listed, approximately 25% were seen once. These sequences were also reported in another study, on T cells of mothers and their children.

Input material: blood. The receptors were sampled from a boy aged 5-17 years in good health.

This chain uses TRBV4-1 with TRBJ2-1; D gene unclear. Germline V gene sequence: CDR1 MGHRA, CDR2 YSYEKL. V was cut by 3 bases and J by 0 bases, with 9 bases left in between. The CDR3 is 15 residues long. The CDR3 DNA follows: TGCGCCAGCAGCCAGGTAGAGAGCTCCTACAATGAGCAGTTCTTC. Amino acids: CASSQVESSYNEQFF.

This clonotype was seen at least ten times. The chain has TRBV27 and TRBJ2-6, with D unresolved. Germline-derived CDR1 and CDR2 are MNHEY and SMNVEV (reference sequence). The germline V and J ends were trimmed by 5 bases and 0 bases, with 5 bases remaining between them. The CDR3 is 14 amino acids. The CDR3 coding sequence is TGTGCCAGCAGTCCCCTCTCTGGGGCCAACGTCCTGACTTTC. As protein: CASSPLSGANVLTF.

This chain joins TRBV7-2 and TRBJ1-1; no reliable D call. The germline gives CDR1 SGHTA, CDR2 FQGNSA. The V gene lost 2 bases and the J gene lost 9 bases, with 13 bases spanning the gap. The CDR3 is 13 amino acids. The CDR3 region has the DNA TGTGCCAGCAGCTTATCAGGAGGCCAGAAAGCTTTCTTT. Protein: CASSLSGGQKAFF.

This clonotype was found a few times. For the CDR3, the DNA is TGTGCCAGCAGCCTTGCTAAGCCCTATGGCTACACCTTC. Protein product: CASSLAKPYGYTF. The rearrangement joins TRBV6-5 to TRBJ1-2; D is unresolved. V gave up 6 bases and J gave up 4 bases, with 12 bases separating them. The germline V gene has CDR1 MNHEY and CDR2 SVGAGI. This CDR3 is built from 13 residues.

CDR3 sequence (DNA): TGTGCCAGCAGCCCTTCGGGGACAGGGACCACAGATACGCAGTATTTT. This gives the protein CASSPSGTGTTDTQYF. The rearrangement joins TRBV7-9 to TRBJ2-3; TRBD1 matches at 9 bases. The CDR3 length is 16 residues. With V trimmed by 5 bases and J by 2 bases, 8 bases remained unmatched. Germline V gives CDR1 SEHNR, CDR2 FQNEAQ (reference sequence).

V is TRBV20-1 and J is TRBJ2-5; D is tentatively TRBD1 or TRBD2 (5 bases each). The J call is uncertain, as TRBJ2-7 better fits the DNA end. Germline CDR1 is DFQATT and CDR2 is SNEGSKA (reference sequence). This CDR3 is 15 amino acids long. As DNA, the CDR3 is TGCAGTGCTAGAGATTACGGTCTGAGGGGCTACGAGCAGTACTTC. This translates into CSARDYGLRGYEQYF.

The chain has TRBV7-8 and TRBJ2-5; 9 bases map to TRBD2. CDR3 size: 15 residues. Germline loops: CDR1 SGHVS, CDR2 FQNEAQ. J lost 0 bases, V lost 3 bases, and 2 bases had no gene match. The CDR3: CASSFSSGDQETQYF. The DNA of the CDR3 is TGTGCCAGCAGCTTTTCTAGCGGGGACCAAGAGACCCAGTACTTC.

With regard to this clonotype: A clone one base away is much larger, so this may be a read error. V and J are TRBV7-8 and TRBJ1-4; D is uncertain. The V end lost 8 bases, the J end lost 4 bases, and 11 bases lay between the germline ends. Per the germline V gene, CDR1 is SGHVS and CDR2 is FQNEAQ. This CDR3 has 13 residues. The CDR3 spells CASGSQNNEKLFF. The CDR3 nucleotides are TGTGCCAGCGGCTCACAGAATAATGAAAAACTGTTTTTT.

In this sample, this clonotype turned up many times. This chain connects TRBV6-2 or TRBV6-3 to TRBJ2-3; D unresolved. The V gene's germline CDR1 is MNHEY and CDR2 SVGEGT. V lost 3 bases and J lost 6, with 7 bases in between. There are 12 residues in the CDR3. The CDR3 loop reads CASSYSVDTQYF. DNA for the CDR3: TGTGCCAGCAGTTATTCAGTCGATACGCAGTATTTT.

The chain couples TRBV7-9 to TRBJ2-1; D is unresolved. Trimming left V 5 bases short and J 10 bases short, with 12 bases between. This CDR3 is built from 12 residues. Per germline, CDR1 SEHNR and CDR2 FQNEAQ (reference sequence). The CDR3, as DNA: TGTGCCAGCAGCCAGTCGGGTGGGGAGCAGTTCTTC. Its protein product is CASSQSGGEQFF.

V and J are TRBV12-3 or TRBV12-4 and TRBJ2-1; D unresolved. Trimming cost V 3 bases and J 8 bases, with 17 bases left between them. CDR3 size: 15 residues. The CDR3 coding sequence is TGTGCCAGCAGTTTGTCAGCGAACCCATTCCATGAGCAGTTCTTC. Amino acid sequence: CASSLSANPFHEQFF.

Only a few counts were recorded for this clonotype. This chain links TRBV7-9 with TRBJ1-1; D remains unclear. Trimming removed 0 bases at V and 7 bases at J, with 6 bases between. CDR3 length: 12 amino acids. Germline CDR1 is SEHNR and CDR2 is FQNEAQ (reference sequence). The CDR3 loop is CASSLAGNEAFF. The CDR3 DNA is TGTGCCAGCAGCTTAGCAGGTAATGAAGCTTTCTTT.